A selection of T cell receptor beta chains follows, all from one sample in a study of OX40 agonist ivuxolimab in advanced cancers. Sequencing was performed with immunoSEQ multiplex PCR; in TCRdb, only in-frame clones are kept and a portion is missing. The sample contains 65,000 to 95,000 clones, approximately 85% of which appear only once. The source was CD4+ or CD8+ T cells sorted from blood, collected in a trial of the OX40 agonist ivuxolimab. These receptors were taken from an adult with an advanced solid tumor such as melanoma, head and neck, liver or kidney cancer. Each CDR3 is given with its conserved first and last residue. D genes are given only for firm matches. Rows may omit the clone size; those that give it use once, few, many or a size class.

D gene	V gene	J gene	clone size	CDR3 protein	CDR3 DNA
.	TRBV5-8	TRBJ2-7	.	CASSLVAGTYEQYF	TGTGCCAGCAGCTTGGTGGCGGGAACCTACGAGCAGTACTTC
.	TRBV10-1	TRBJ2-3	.	CASSDPATDTQYF	TGCGCCAGCAGTGATCCAGCCACAGATACGCAGTATTTT
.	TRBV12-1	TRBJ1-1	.	CASSSRQSAFF	TGTGCCAGCAGCTCCCGACAGTCCGCTTTCTTT
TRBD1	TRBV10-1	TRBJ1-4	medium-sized	CASSEFGTGNEKLFF	TGCGCCAGCAGTGAGTTCGGGACAGGGAATGAAAAACTGTTTTTT
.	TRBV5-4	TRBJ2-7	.	CASSLDRVADPYEQYF	TGTGCCAGCAGCTTGGACAGGGTAGCCGATCCCTACGAGCAGTACTTC
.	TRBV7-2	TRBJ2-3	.	CASSLVRTSTDTQYF	TGTGCCAGCAGCTTAGTAAGGACTAGCACAGATACGCAGTATTTT
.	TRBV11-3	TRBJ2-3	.	CASSLVPDTQYF	TGTGCCAGCAGCTTAGTACCAGATACGCAGTATTTT
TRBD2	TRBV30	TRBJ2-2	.	CAWRGSGGTGELFF	TGTGCCTGGAGGGGAAGCGGGGGGACCGGGGAGCTGTTTTTT
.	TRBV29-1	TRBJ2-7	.	CSAAGIYEQYF	TGCAGCGCTGCGGGAATCTACGAGCAGTACTTC
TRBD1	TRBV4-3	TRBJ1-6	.	CASSQSLNRGDSPLHF	TGCGCCAGCAGCCAAAGTCTTAACAGGGGCGATTCACCCCTCCACTTT
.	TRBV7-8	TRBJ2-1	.	CASSPGGSRLPSYNEQFF	TGTGCCAGCAGCCCAGGGGGGAGTCGCCTCCCCTCCTACAATGAGCAGTTCTTC
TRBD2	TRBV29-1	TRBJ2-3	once	CSVVGTSRSTDTQYF	TGCAGCGTTGTGGGGACTAGTCGTAGCACAGATACGCAGTATTTT
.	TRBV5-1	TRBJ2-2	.	CASSFLGTGELFF	TGCGCCAGCAGCTTTTTGGGGACCGGGGAGCTGTTTTTT
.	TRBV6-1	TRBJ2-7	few	CASLGVANYEQYF	TGTGCCAGTCTGGGTGTTGCGAACTACGAGCAGTACTTC
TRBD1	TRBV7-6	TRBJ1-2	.	CASSLTRTGGGGYTF	TGTGCCAGCAGCTTAACTCGGACAGGGGGCGGGGGCTACACCTTC
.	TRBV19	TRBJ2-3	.	CASSIGNYLTDTQYF	TGTGCCAGTAGTATAGGGAACTACCTCACAGATACGCAGTATTTT
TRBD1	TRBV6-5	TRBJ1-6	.	CASREAQGQGSPLHF	TGTGCCAGCAGGGAGGCGCAGGGACAGGGTTCACCCCTCCACTTT
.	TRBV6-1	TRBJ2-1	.	CASSEAAPQFF	TGTGCCAGCAGTGAAGCGGCTCCTCAGTTCTTC
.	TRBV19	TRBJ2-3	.	CASSPRAMSSTDTQYF	TGTGCCAGTAGTCCCCGGGCTATGTCTAGCACAGATACGCAGTATTTT
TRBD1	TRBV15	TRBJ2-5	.	CATSADRGPEETQYF	TGTGCCACCAGCGCCGACAGGGGGCCCGAGGAGACCCAGTACTTC
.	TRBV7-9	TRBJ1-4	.	CASSLVLTDEEKLFF	TGTGCCAGCAGCTTAGTCCTGACAGATGAGGAAAAACTGTTTTTT
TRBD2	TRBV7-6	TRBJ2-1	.	CASSLPTSGRDNEQFF	TGTGCCAGCAGCTTACCGACTAGCGGGAGGGACAATGAGCAGTTCTTC
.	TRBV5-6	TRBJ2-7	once	CASSLVQGTGEQYF	TGTGCCAGCAGCTTGGTCCAGGGGACGGGGGAGCAGTACTTC
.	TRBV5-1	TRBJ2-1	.	CASSFTAYSNYNEQFF	TGCGCCAGCAGCTTTACAGCCTATTCGAACTACAATGAGCAGTTCTTC
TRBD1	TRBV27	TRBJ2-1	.	CASSWTGSSYNEQFF	TGTGCCAGCAGTTGGACAGGGAGCTCCTACAATGAGCAGTTCTTC
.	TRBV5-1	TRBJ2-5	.	CASSLVPGPQQTQYF	TGCGCCAGCAGCTTGGTTCCCGGTCCCCAGCAGACCCAGTACTTC
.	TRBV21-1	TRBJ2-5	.	CASSIDRGHETQYF	TGTGCCAGCAGCATCGACAGGGGGCATGAGACCCAGTACTTC
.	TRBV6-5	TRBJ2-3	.	CASSYRGVADTQYF	TGTGCCAGCAGTTACCGGGGTGTCGCAGATACGCAGTATTTT
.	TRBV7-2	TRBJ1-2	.	CASSFDFQADYGYTF	TGTGCCAGCAGCTTCGATTTTCAGGCGGACTATGGCTACACCTTC
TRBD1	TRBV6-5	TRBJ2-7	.	CASSYSSGTGLDEQYF	TGTGCCAGCAGTTACTCGTCCGGGACAGGGTTGGACGAGCAGTACTTC
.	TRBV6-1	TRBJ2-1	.	CASTHRSTGNEQFF	TGTGCCAGCACCCACCGGTCGACTGGCAATGAGCAGTTCTTC
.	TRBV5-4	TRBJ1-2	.	CASSLGQGGGGYTF	TGTGCCAGCAGCTTGGGGCAGGGTGGAGGTGGCTACACCTTC
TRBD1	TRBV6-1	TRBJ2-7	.	CASSRDRVVYEQYF	TGTGCCAGCAGTAGGGACAGGGTTGTATACGAGCAGTACTTC
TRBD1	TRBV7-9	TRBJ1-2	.	CASSPDGQGSAYGYTF	TGTGCCAGCAGCCCTGATGGACAGGGTTCTGCCTATGGCTACACCTTC
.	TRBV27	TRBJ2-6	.	CASSWQLKGSGANVLTF	TGTGCCAGCAGTTGGCAGTTGAAGGGATCTGGGGCCAACGTCCTGACTTTC
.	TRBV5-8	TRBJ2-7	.	CASSISSEQYF	TGTGCCAGCAGCATATCAAGCGAGCAGTACTTC
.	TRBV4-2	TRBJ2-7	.	CASSQGPSYEQYF	TGTGCCAGCAGCCAAGGACCCTCCTACGAGCAGTACTTC
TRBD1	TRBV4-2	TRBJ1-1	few	CASSQEVQGVNTEAFF	TGTGCCAGCAGCCAAGAAGTACAGGGGGTGAACACTGAAGCTTTCTTT
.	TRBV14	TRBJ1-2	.	CASSSSYYGYTF	TGTGCCAGCAGCTCAAGCTACTATGGCTACACCTTC
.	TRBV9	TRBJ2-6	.	CASSVMGPGANVLTF	TGTGCCAGCAGCGTAATGGGGCCCGGGGCCAACGTCCTGACTTTC
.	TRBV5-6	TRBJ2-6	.	CASSFGSFFQGNGANVLTF	TGTGCCAGCAGCTTCGGGTCCTTCTTCCAGGGTAATGGGGCCAACGTCCTGACTTTC
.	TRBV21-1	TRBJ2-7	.	CASPRDREHEQYF	TGTGCCAGCCCGCGGGACAGGGAACACGAGCAGTACTTC
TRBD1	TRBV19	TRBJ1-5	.	CAIRTGGTYSNQPQHF	TGTGCCATCCGGACAGGGGGAACTTATAGCAATCAGCCCCAGCATTTT
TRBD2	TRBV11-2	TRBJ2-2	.	CASSLSLSSGYTGELFF	TGTGCCAGCAGCTTAAGTTTGTCTAGCGGTTACACCGGGGAGCTGTTTTTT
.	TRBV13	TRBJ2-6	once	CASSLRGTAGANVLTF	TGTGCCAGCAGCTTAAGGGGCACAGCTGGGGCCAACGTCCTGACTTTC
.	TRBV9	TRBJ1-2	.	CASSVGRAQGTYGYTF	TGTGCCAGCAGCGTCGGGAGGGCTCAGGGGACTTATGGCTACACCTTC
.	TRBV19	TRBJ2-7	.	CASSTGRGNEQYF	TGTGCCAGTAGTACCGGCCGGGGGAACGAGCAGTACTTC
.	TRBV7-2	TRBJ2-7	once	CASSNKRSYEQYF	TGTGCCAGCAGCAATAAGCGCTCCTACGAGCAGTACTTC
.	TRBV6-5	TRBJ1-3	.	CASSYSSDSSGNTIYF	TGTGCCAGCAGTTACTCGTCGGACAGCTCTGGAAACACCATATATTTT
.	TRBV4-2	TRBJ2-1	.	CATTPQTGLIGGEQFF	TGTGCCACCACCCCTCAGACTGGCTTGATCGGGGGTGAGCAGTTCTTC
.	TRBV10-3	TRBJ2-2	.	CAIREGLITGELFF	TGTGCCATCAGGGAAGGACTGATCACCGGGGAGCTGTTTTTT
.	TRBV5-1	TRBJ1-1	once	CASAPGVGTEAFF	TGCGCCAGCGCTCCCGGGGTAGGGACTGAAGCTTTCTTT
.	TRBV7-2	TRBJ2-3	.	CASSLLRGVSTDTQYF	TGTGCCAGCAGCTTGCTGCGTGGGGTTAGCACAGATACGCAGTATTTT
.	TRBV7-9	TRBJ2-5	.	CASSLDFRLEQTQYF	TGTGCCAGCAGCTTGGATTTTCGACTAGAACAGACCCAGTACTTC
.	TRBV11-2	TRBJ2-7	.	CASSLVSWKTYEQYF	TGTGCCAGCAGCTTAGTTTCGTGGAAAACCTACGAGCAGTACTTC